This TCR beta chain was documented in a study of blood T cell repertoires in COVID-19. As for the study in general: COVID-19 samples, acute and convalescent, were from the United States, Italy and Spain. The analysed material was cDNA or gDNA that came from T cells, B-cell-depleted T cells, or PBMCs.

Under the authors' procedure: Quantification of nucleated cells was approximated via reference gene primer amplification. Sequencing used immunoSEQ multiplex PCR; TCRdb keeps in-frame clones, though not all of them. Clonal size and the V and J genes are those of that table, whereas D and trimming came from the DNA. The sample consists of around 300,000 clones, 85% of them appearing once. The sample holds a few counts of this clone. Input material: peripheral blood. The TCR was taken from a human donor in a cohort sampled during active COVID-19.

The DNA for the CDR3 is TGTGCCAGCAGCCTTGGACTAGCGGGGGTTAAAGAGGAGCTGTTTTTT. The encoded protein is CASSLGLAGVKEELFF. This chain connects TRBV9 to TRBJ2-2, with 13 nucleotides matching TRBD2. The germline CDR1 and CDR2 sequences are SGDLS and YYNGEE. The CDR3 contains 16 residues. V lost 4 bases, J lost 10 bases, and 10 bases stayed unmatched.